These 23 T cell receptor beta chains came from one sample sequenced in a study of T cell responses to AZD1222 COVID-19 vaccine. Data came from immunoSEQ multiplex PCR; TCRdb stores just in-frame clones and leaves some out. The sample records 120,000 or so clones, more than 80% being singletons. The source material was peripheral blood, sampled on day 0 of AZD1222 vaccination. The receptors come from an adult in good health.

The J gene is TRBJ1-5, the V gene TRBV19; D call uncertain. Trimming shortened V by 4 bases and J by 5 bases, and 15 bases separated the two germline ends. This CDR3 region has 15 residues. Germline values: CDR1 LNHDA, CDR2 SQIVND (reference sequence). The CDR3: CASSTFTVPYQPQHF. CDR3 sequence (DNA): TGTGCCAGTAGTACATTTACGGTTCCTTATCAGCCCCAGCATTTT.

This sequence joins TRBV19 and TRBJ2-6; D unresolved. The CDR3 has 15 amino acids. Trimming removed 3 bases from V and 0 bases from J, with 6 bases in between. Germline CDR1 LNHDA, CDR2 SQIVND (reference sequence). The CDR3 protein is CASSIFGSGANVLTF. DNA of the CDR3: TGTGCCAGTAGTATTTTCGGCTCTGGGGCCAACGTCCTGACTTTC.

J is TRBJ2-7 and V is TRBV4-3, with 9 bases that match TRBD1. The J segment lost 5 bases and the V segment lost 0 bases, leaving 11 bases of the junction unmatched. The V gene's germline CDR1 is LGHNA and CDR2 YSLEER. CDR3 length: 17 amino acids. CDR3 in DNA: TGCGCCAGCAGCCAAGAGTGGGTCGGGACAGGGACTAACGAGCAGTACTTC. Translation gives CASSQEWVGTGTNEQYF.

This chain's CDR3 is CASSEGQNTEAFF. The CDR3 nucleotides read TGCGCCAGCAGTGAGGGGCAGAACACTGAAGCTTTCTTT. The chain combines TRBV10-1 with TRBJ1-1; D unresolved. The CDR3 is 13 amino acids. The V gene's germline CDR1 is WNHNN and CDR2 SYGVQD (reference sequence). V lost 2 bases and J lost 1, with 5 bases in between.

This clone was recorded once. This sequence joins TRBV13 and TRBJ1-1; D uncertain. CDR1 PRHDT and CDR2 FYEKMQ come from the germline V gene (reference sequence). V was pared by 1 base and J by 11 bases, with 11 bases between. This CDR3 has 12 residues. In DNA, the CDR3 is TGTGCCAGCAGCTTAGTGGCCACGGAGGCTTTCTTT. This translates into CASSLVATEAFF.

The chain uses TRBV19 and TRBJ1-3; TRBD1 matches 8 bases. Germline V gives CDR1 LNHDA, CDR2 SQIVND (reference sequence). CDR3 length: 14 residues. V lost 5 bases to trimming and J lost 11 bases; unmatched junction nucleotides: 11. The CDR3 reads CASSVTGGTMAIYF. The CDR3, as DNA: TGTGCCAGTAGTGTCACAGGGGGGACGATGGCCATATATTTT.

The chain links TRBV30 to TRBJ2-7, with D unresolved. The CDR3 totals 11 residues. Germline lookup yields CDR1 GTSNPN and CDR2 SVGIG (reference sequence). Trimming took 7 bases from V and 0 from J, leaving 7 bases between them. The CDR3 region has the DNA TGTGCCTTGGGGTTCTCCTACGAGCAGTACTTC. This codes for CALGFSYEQYF.

The gene calls are TRBV10-3 and TRBJ2-2; 8 nucleotides agree with TRBD2. The V gene's germline CDR1 is ENHRY and CDR2 SYGVKD. J lost 5 bases, V lost 2 bases, and 4 bases had no gene match. This CDR3 spans 15 amino acids. CDR3 amino acids: CAISETTSATGELFF. CDR3 DNA: TGTGCCATCAGTGAGACGACTAGCGCTACCGGGGAGCTGTTTTTT.

A single count supports this clone. This rearrangement joins TRBV7-9 to TRBJ1-1, with 11 nucleotides matching TRBD1. The CDR3 sequence is 19 residues long. Germline CDR1 SEHNR, CDR2 FQNEAQ (reference sequence). J lost 2 bases, V lost 1 base, and 12 bases had no gene match. Here the CDR3 reads CASSLVYLRDRGTNTEAFF. CDR3 nucleotide sequence: TGTGCCAGCAGCTTAGTCTACTTAAGGGACAGGGGGACTAACACTGAAGCTTTCTTT.

This chain connects TRBV2 to TRBJ2-7; D is undetermined. CDR3 length equals 15 residues. Per the germline V gene, CDR1 is SNHLY and CDR2 is FYNNEI. V lost 1 base and J 7 bases, leaving 17 bases between the germline ends. The CDR3 protein is CASSEETGKVLEQYF. CDR3 coding DNA: TGTGCCAGCAGTGAAGAGACGGGCAAGGTATTGGAGCAGTACTTC.

This clone has a single count. Different DNA sequences within this sample yield the same CDR3. This chain connects TRBV30 to TRBJ1-2, with 10 bases identical to TRBD1. Germline trimming cut 1 base from V and 5 bases from J; bases unmatched to any gene: 1. Germline-derived CDR1 and CDR2 are GTSNPN and SVGIG (reference sequence). The CDR3 spans 13 residues. The CDR3, as DNA: TGTGCCTGGAGTGCGGACAGGGGGTATGGCTACACCTTC. Translating gives CAWSADRGYGYTF. The whole variable domain, remainder taken from reference TRBV30 and TRBJ1-2, is SQTIHQWPATLVQPVGSPLSLECTVEGTSNPNLYWYRQAAGRGLQLLFYSVGIGQISSEVPQNLSASRPQDRQFILSSKKLLLSDSGFYLCAWSADRGYGYTFGSGTRLTVV.

The chain joins TRBV29-1 to TRBJ2-5, with D perhaps matching TRBD1 or TRBD2 (5 bases each). CDR3 size: 12 residues. Germline assignment: CDR1 SQVTM and CDR2 ANQGSEA. The chain's CDR3 is CSNTGPGETQYF. CDR3 coding DNA: TGCAGTAACACGGGGCCAGGGGAGACCCAGTACTTC.

The chain joins TRBV5-1 to TRBJ2-1, with TRBD2 identical over 12 bases. The CDR3 contains 14 residues. Per germline, CDR1 SGHRS and CDR2 YFSETQ. The CDR3 region has the DNA TGCGCGCGCCCCGGACTAGCGGGGTGGAATGAGCAGTTCTTC. Translated, it gives CARPGLAGWNEQFF.

The V and J genes are TRBV9 and TRBJ2-3; D remains unclear. The V end was cut by 3 bases, the J end by 6 bases, with 17 bases between. Germline CDR1 reads SGDLS; CDR2 reads YYNGEE. The CDR3 extends over 15 amino acids. The CDR3 loop is CASSADGSPGDTQYF. The CDR3 coding sequence is TGTGCCAGCAGCGCGGACGGCTCCCCTGGGGATACGCAGTATTTT.

This clone was seen once. The rearrangement links TRBV6-5 to TRBJ1-3, with a possible D match to TRBD1 (5 bases). CDR1 is MNHEY and CDR2 is SVGAGI in the germline V gene. V was cut by 8 bases and J by 3 bases, with 11 bases left in between. The length of the CDR3 is 13 residues. CDR3 loop: CASGPGLGNTIYF. The CDR3 nucleotides are TGTGCCAGCGGTCCAGGGCTTGGAAACACCATATATTTT.

The chain links TRBV2 to TRBJ1-1; no clear D gene. Germline V gene data show CDR1 as SNHLY and CDR2 as FYNNEI. The CDR3 extends over 16 amino acids. The germline V and J ends were trimmed by 3 bases and 0 bases, with 14 bases remaining between them. This chain's CDR3 is CASSDFVSGLNTEAFF. CDR3 bases: TGTGCCAGCAGTGATTTTGTCTCCGGGCTGAACACTGAAGCTTTCTTT.

The CDR3 loop is CASSLIGSGNTIYF. CDR3 in DNA: TGTGCCAGCAGCTTGATAGGCTCTGGAAACACCATATATTTT. The V gene is TRBV7-2, the J gene TRBJ1-3, with D unresolved. V was pared by 3 bases and J by 0 bases, with 6 bases between. The germline V gene has CDR1 SGHTA and CDR2 FQGNSA. This CDR3 comprises 14 residues. The full variable domain, with the rest looked up from reference TRBV7-2 and TRBJ1-3, is GAGVSQSPSNKVTEKGKDVELRCDPISGHTALYWYRQSLGQGLEFLIYFQGNSAPDKSGLPSDRFSAERTGGSVSTLTIQRTQQEDSAVYLCASSLIGSGNTIYFGEGSWLTVV.

This sequence joins TRBV4-1 and TRBJ2-7, with TRBD2 matching over 7 bases. The length of the CDR3 is 14 residues. Losses at the gene ends were 1 base for V and 5 bases for J; bases not matched to a gene: 5. CDR1 is MGHRA and CDR2 is YSYEKL in the germline V gene. In DNA form, the CDR3 reads TGCGCCAGCAGCCAAGGGACTAGAACAGACGAGCAGTACTTC. It specifies CASSQGTRTDEQYF.

The chain combines TRBV3-1 (or the pseudogene TRBV3-2) with TRBJ2-7; D unclear. Germline CDR1 and CDR2: LGHDT and YNNKEL (reference sequence). This CDR3 comprises 12 residues. Trimming took 3 bases from V and 6 from J, leaving 9 bases between them. DNA of the CDR3: TGTGCCAGCAGCCACCCGTATGTCGAGCAGTACTTC. Protein: CASSHPYVEQYF.

The chain links TRBV27 to TRBJ2-7; perhaps TRBD2 as D (6 bases). V gave up 2 bases and J gave up 4 bases, with 9 bases separating them. This CDR3 has 13 amino acids. Germline CDR1 MNHEY, CDR2 SMNVEV (reference sequence). CDR3 in amino acids: CASSLPGGYEQYF. CDR3 sequence (DNA): TGTGCCAGCAGTTTACCTGGGGGGTACGAGCAGTACTTC.

This clone has just one count. The chain recombines TRBV10-3 with TRBJ2-5; D gene ambiguous. The V end was cut by 5 bases, the J end by 5 bases, with 12 bases between. Looked up from germline, CDR1 is ENHRY and CDR2 is SYGVKD. The CDR3 is 13 residues long. The CDR3 protein is CAISSSPEETQYF. As DNA, the CDR3 is TGTGCCATCAGTTCCTCTCCAGAGGAGACCCAGTACTTC.

V and J are TRBV5-8 and TRBJ2-7; D uncertain. Germline V gives CDR1 SGHTS, CDR2 YDEGEE. The CDR3 contains 14 residues. V lost 0 bases and J 3 bases, leaving 10 bases between the germline ends. The CDR3 coding sequence is TGTGCCAGCAGCTTGGCAAACACCGACTACGAGCAGTACTTC. It is translated as CASSLANTDYEQYF.

J is TRBJ1-3 and V is TRBV21-1. TRBV21-1 is labeled a pseudogene. The CDR3 runs to 16 residues. CDR3 loop: CASSKLLLPRGNTIYF. The CDR3 DNA is TGTGCCAGCAGCAAGTTATTACTTCCCCGCGGAAACACCATATATTTT.